One sample yielded the 20 T cell receptor beta chains listed below, sequenced in a study of cytomegalovirus exposure and HLA in healthy donors. PCR was performed using 60 Vbeta and 13 Jbeta primers. Generated by immunoSEQ multiplex PCR, the TCRdb table keeps only in-frame clones and is missing some. The sample holds around 150,000 clones, around 78% seen once. Sequencing was performed on PBMCs. These receptors originate from a woman in her 40s in good health and CMV-seronegative.

The chain has TRBV6-1 and TRBJ2-5, with D unclear. Germline loops: CDR1 MNHNS, CDR2 SASEGT. Trimming stripped 7 bases from V and 2 bases from J, with 11 bases between. The length of the CDR3 is 13 residues. CDR3 residues: CASTLELQETQYF. CDR3 DNA sequence: TGTGCCAGCACCCTGGAGCTTCAAGAGACCCAGTACTTC.

This clone was counted between two and nine times. The chain recombines TRBV6-5 with TRBJ1-5; the D is unclear. The CDR3 covers 12 residues. In germline, CDR1 is MNHEY, CDR2 SVGAGI. V was cut by 4 bases and J by 2 bases, with 3 bases left in between. The CDR3 reads CASSSGNQPQHF. For the CDR3, the DNA is TGTGCCAGCAGTTCCGGCAATCAGCCCCAGCATTTT.

The CDR3 DNA sequence: TGTGCCAGCAGTACCACCGGGACTAGCGGGAGCCACGAGCAGTACTTC. Translated: CASSTTGTSGSHEQYF. The rearrangement links TRBV27 to TRBJ2-7; 14 nucleotides align to TRBD2. V lost 5 bases, J lost 5 bases, and 8 bases stayed unmatched. CDR1 MNHEY and CDR2 SMNVEV come from the germline V gene (reference sequence). The CDR3 is 16 residues long.

This chain uses TRBV30 with TRBJ1-5; 8 nucleotides line up with TRBD1. The germline V gene has CDR1 GTSNPN and CDR2 SVGIG (reference sequence). V shed 0 bases, J shed 10 bases, and the junction held 5 bases outside the gene matches. The CDR3 contains 13 residues. The CDR3 here is CAWSVQGGSPQHF. The CDR3 nucleotides are TGTGCCTGGAGTGTACAGGGGGGATCCCCCCAGCATTTT.

Notes on this clone: An end of the junction does not agree with germline; a read error may underlie this. J is TRBJ2-5 and V is TRBV28, with D possibly TRBD2 on 6 matching bases. CDR1 and CDR2 (germline): MDHEN, SYDVKM. This CDR3 contains 13 residues. CDR3 region: CACSRLGQETQYF. The CDR3 region has the DNA TGTGCCTGCAGCCGACTAGGCCAAGAGACCCAGTACTTC.

As for this clone: Mismatch with germline at one junction end may stem from a read error. This chain links TRBV7-6 with TRBJ2-7, with a possible D match to TRBD2 (5 bases). The CDR3 loop spans 16 amino acids. Germline V gene data show CDR1 as SGHVS and CDR2 as FNYEAQ. CDR3 DNA: TGTGCCAGCAGCTTAAGTCCCCCACTAGGGTCGTACGAGCAGTGCTTC. Amino acid sequence: CASSLSPPLGSYEQCF. The full variable domain, rest sourced from reference TRBV7-6 and TRBJ2-7, is GAGVSQSPRYKVTKRGQDVALRCDPISGHVSLYWYRQALGQGPEFLTYFNYEAQQDKSGLPNDRFSAERPEGSISTLTIQRTEQRDSAMYRCASSLSPPLGSYEQCFGPGTRLTVT.

The J gene is TRBJ2-7, the V gene TRBV6-5, with D possibly being TRBD2 (6 bases). This CDR3 comprises 15 residues. Looked up from germline, CDR1 is MNHEY and CDR2 is SVGAGI. Trimming stripped 2 bases from V and 2 bases from J, with 13 bases between. The CDR3 DNA reads TGTGCCAGCAGTTACCAGGAGGGCTCAGCCTACGAGCAGTACTTC. It yields the protein CASSYQEGSAYEQYF.

This chain connects TRBV19 to TRBJ1-5, with 7 bases matching TRBD1. Germline CDR1 LNHDA, CDR2 SQIVND (reference sequence). Trimming at V came to 6 bases and at J to 0 bases, leaving 11 bases not matched to a gene. The CDR3 covers 17 residues. The CDR3 coding sequence is TGTGCCAGTAGCCCGGGACAGATAGTCTATAGCAATCAGCCCCAGCATTTT. Translating it yields CASSPGQIVYSNQPQHF.

This clone was picked up a small number of times. The V and J genes are TRBV7-9 and TRBJ1-2, with a possible D match to TRBD1 (6 bases). V was clipped by 3 bases and J by 7 bases, with 12 bases between them. The germline V gene has CDR1 SEHNR and CDR2 FQNEAQ (reference sequence). There are 13 residues in the CDR3. The CDR3 DNA follows: TGTGCCAGCAGCTTCATAGGGGGAACTGGCTACACCTTC. Amino acids: CASSFIGGTGYTF.

This clone was observed a single time. The chain has TRBV5-1 and TRBJ1-5, with 9 bases identical to TRBD1. Germline CDR1 is SGHRS and CDR2 is YFSETQ. J lost 7 bases, V lost 5 bases, and 10 bases had no gene match. The length of the CDR3 is 15 residues. CDR3 DNA: TGCGCCAGCAGTTCTGAGGGACAGGGTGGCCAGCCCCAGCATTTT. Its protein product is CASSSEGQGGQPQHF. The full variable domain, its missing parts supplied by reference TRBV5-1 and TRBJ1-5, is KAGVTQTPRYLIKTRGQQVTLSCSPISGHRSVSWYQQTPGQGLQFLFEYFSETQRNKGNFPGRFSGRQFSNSRSEMNVSTLELGDSALYLCASSSEGQGGQPQHFGDGTRLSIL.

J is TRBJ2-5 and V is TRBV7-9, with D unresolved. CDR1 and CDR2 (germline): SEHNR, FQNEAQ (reference sequence). V was cut by 5 bases and J by 1 base, with 14 bases left in between. The CDR3 is 15 amino acids. The CDR3 nucleotides read TGTGCCAGCAGCCCTAAGAGTCGCCGCCAAGAGACCCAGTACTTC. Encoded protein: CASSPKSRRQETQYF.

This chain connects TRBV7-8 to TRBJ1-2; 7 nucleotides align to TRBD1. After removal of 3 bases from V and 5 bases from J, the junction contained 9 bases not matched to a gene. From germline, CDR1 is SGHVS and CDR2 FQNEAQ. The CDR3 extends over 15 amino acids. Here the CDR3 reads CASSLEGGYQYGYTF. As DNA, the CDR3 is TGTGCCAGCAGCTTGGAAGGGGGCTACCAATATGGCTACACCTTC.

The chain is built from TRBV6-1 and TRBJ2-2; D unclear. Germline V CDR1 and CDR2: MNHNS, SASEGT. V was trimmed by 5 bases and J by 9 bases, leaving 7 bases between them. This CDR3 spans 11 amino acids. CDR3 sequence reads: CASSSERELFF. The CDR3 nucleotides are TGTGCCAGCAGTTCTGAGAGGGAGCTGTTTTTT.

V and J are TRBV5-6 and TRBJ2-1; D remains ambiguous. With 1 base removed from V and 6 bases from J, the gap between germline ends came to 5 bases. CDR3 length equals 12 residues. In germline, CDR1 is SGHDT, CDR2 YYEEEE. The CDR3 coding sequence is TGTGCCAGCAGCTTGAGACTCAATGAGCAGTTCTTC. Protein sequence: CASSLRLNEQFF.

This rearrangement joins TRBV29-1 to TRBJ2-1; 7 bases agree with TRBD2. The germline gives CDR1 SQVTM, CDR2 ANQGSEA. The CDR3 loop spans 14 amino acids. The ends lost 8 bases at V and 3 bases at J; junction bases unmatched: 10. CDR3 region: CSTGRDYSYNEQFF. CDR3 in DNA: TGCAGCACGGGGAGGGACTACAGCTACAATGAGCAGTTCTTC.

The J gene is TRBJ2-3, the V gene TRBV5-1, with 10 bases fitting TRBD2. Germline trimming cut 2 bases from V and 1 base from J; bases unmatched to any gene: 7. Germline V gives CDR1 SGHRS, CDR2 YFSETQ. The CDR3 has 17 residues. CDR3 DNA sequence: TGCGCCAGCAGCTTTGCAGCGGGAGGGTCTCGCACAGATACGCAGTATTTT. Translated, it gives CASSFAAGGSRTDTQYF.

The V and J genes are TRBV5-1 and TRBJ2-7; 9 bases are shared with TRBD1. The trim removed 4 bases at V and 3 bases at J, leaving 5 bases unmatched. The CDR3 sequence is 14 residues long. Germline CDR1 reads SGHRS; CDR2 reads YFSETQ. The CDR3 sequence: CASSAGTGSYEQYF. CDR3 nucleotides: TGCGCCAGCAGCGCCGGGACAGGGAGCTACGAGCAGTACTTC. The full variable domain, with the rest looked up from reference TRBV5-1 and TRBJ2-7, is KAGVTQTPRYLIKTRGQQVTLSCSPISGHRSVSWYQQTPGQGLQFLFEYFSETQRNKGNFPGRFSGRQFSNSRSEMNVSTLELGDSALYLCASSAGTGSYEQYFGPGTRLTVT.

The chain joins TRBV30 to TRBJ1-2, with TRBD1 as a possible D gene (5 bases). V gave up 4 bases and J gave up 4 bases, with 13 bases separating them. CDR1 is GTSNPN and CDR2 is SVGIG in the germline V gene (reference sequence). This CDR3 has 13 amino acids. As DNA, the CDR3 is TGTGCCTGGACGACAGTGCAAGGCTATGGCTACACCTTC. Translated, it gives CAWTTVQGYGYTF.

This clone has more than one count but fewer than ten. Here the CDR3 DNA reads TGCGCCAGCATGTCCCCGGGCACTGAAGCTTTCTTT. Its protein is CASMSPGTEAFF. The chain recombines TRBV5-1 with TRBJ1-1; no firm D call. Per germline, CDR1 SGHRS and CDR2 YFSETQ. The CDR3 has 12 residues. V lost 6 bases and J lost 4, with 10 bases in between. The full variable domain, in which reference TRBV5-1 and TRBJ1-1 provide the parts outside the CDR3, is KAGVTQTPRYLIKTRGQQVTLSCSPISGHRSVSWYQQTPGQGLQFLFEYFSETQRNKGNFPGRFSGRQFSNSRSEMNVSTLELGDSALYLCASMSPGTEAFFGQGTRLTVV.

This CDR3 is CASSLETGGTGTSGANVLTF. CDR3 bases: TGCGCCAGCAGCTTGGAGACGGGCGGGACAGGGACCTCTGGGGCCAACGTCCTGACTTTC. The chain combines TRBV5-1 with TRBJ2-6, with 9 bases lining up with TRBD1. The CDR3 covers 20 residues. The V gene's germline CDR1 is SGHRS and CDR2 YFSETQ. The junction had 10 bases not matched to a gene; V was cut back by 0 bases and J by 0 bases.